The clone carrying this T cell receptor beta chain was detected a few times. Documented time point: persistent/refractory GD, antithyroid drugs over 5 years with positive TRAb. PBMC RNA served as the TCR library source. The V and J ends lost 4 bases and 5 bases, in that order; junction bases with no gene match: 5. The CDR3 contains 15 residues. Germline V gene sequence: CDR1 LGHDT, CDR2 YNNKEL (reference sequence). The data were taken from a study of regulatory T cells in long-lasting Graves disease. Arm-PCR of CDR3 regions and iRepertoire HTBI primers were the basis on which TCR beta libraries were built. From the multiplex PCR reads, TCRdb called clonotypes with MiXCR, one entry per CDR3 protein. The data contain 400,000 to 500,000 distinct CDR3 sequences, around 20% of them singletons.

The sample was peripheral blood mononuclear cells (PBMCs), taken when the disease was refractory, from a patient treated with antithyroid drugs. The sequence came from a female donor with Graves disease. This chain uses TRBV3-1 with TRBJ2-2, with TRBD2 matching 9 bases. CDR3: CASSRRLAETGELFF. Here the CDR3 DNA reads TGTGCCAGCAGCCGCCGACTAGCGGAAACCGGGGAGCTGTTTTTT.